A few counts support the clone carrying this T cell receptor beta chain. These data belong to a study of blood T cell repertoires in COVID-19. Study summary: COVID-19 samples, acute and convalescent, were from the United States, Italy and Spain. In each case, the material was cDNA or gDNA derived from T cells, B-cell-depleted T cells, or PBMCs.

Original data processing: Amplification of reference gene primers was used by the study to estimate nucleated cell counts. TCRdb's table, derived via immunoSEQ multiplex PCR, lists solely in-frame clones and lacks some. V, J and clone size are those of that table, while D and trimming were read from the DNA. The sample holds about 260,000 clones; about 87% are singletons and the top ten take approximately 3%. Per germline, CDR1 SGDLS and CDR2 YYNGEE. The CDR3 consists of 15 residues. With 4 bases clipped from V and 2 bases from J, the junction kept 4 bases outside the gene matches. In assigning cohorts, the study relied on participant-reported clinical history.

The source is a woman aged 45-65 years who had recovered from COVID-19. Source material: PBMCs or T cells enriched from blood (not recorded which). The chain employs TRBV9 and TRBJ1-3, with TRBD1 matching 9 bases. This CDR3 reads CASSTGQGAGNTIYF. CDR3 in DNA: TGTGCCAGCAGCACGGGACAGGGAGCTGGAAACACCATATATTTT.